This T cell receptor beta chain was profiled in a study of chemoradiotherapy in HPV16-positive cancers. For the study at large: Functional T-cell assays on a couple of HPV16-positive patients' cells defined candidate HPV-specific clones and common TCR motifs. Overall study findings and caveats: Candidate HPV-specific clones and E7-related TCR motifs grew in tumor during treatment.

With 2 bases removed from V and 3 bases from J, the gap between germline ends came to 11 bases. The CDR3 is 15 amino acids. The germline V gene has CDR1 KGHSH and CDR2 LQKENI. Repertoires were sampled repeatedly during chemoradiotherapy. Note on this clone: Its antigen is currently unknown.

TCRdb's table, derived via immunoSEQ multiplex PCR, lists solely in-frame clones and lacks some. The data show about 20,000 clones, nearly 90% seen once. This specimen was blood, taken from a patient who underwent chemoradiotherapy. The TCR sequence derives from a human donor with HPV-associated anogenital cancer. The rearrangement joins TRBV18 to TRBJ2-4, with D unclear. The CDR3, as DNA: TGTGCCAGCTCACCAGGTCGGGTGGACAAAAACATTCAGTACTTC. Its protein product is CASSPGRVDKNIQYF.